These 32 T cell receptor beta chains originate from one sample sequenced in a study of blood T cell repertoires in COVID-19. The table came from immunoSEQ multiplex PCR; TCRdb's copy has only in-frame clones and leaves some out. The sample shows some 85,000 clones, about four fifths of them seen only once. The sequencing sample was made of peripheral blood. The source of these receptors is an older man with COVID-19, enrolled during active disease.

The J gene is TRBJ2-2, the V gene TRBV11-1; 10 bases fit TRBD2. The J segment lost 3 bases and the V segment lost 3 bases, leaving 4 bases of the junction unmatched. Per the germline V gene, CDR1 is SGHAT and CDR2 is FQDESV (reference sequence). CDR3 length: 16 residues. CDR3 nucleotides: TGTGCCAGCAGCTTCGCAGCGGGGGGGGACACCGGGGAGCTGTTTTTT. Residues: CASSFAAGGDTGELFF.

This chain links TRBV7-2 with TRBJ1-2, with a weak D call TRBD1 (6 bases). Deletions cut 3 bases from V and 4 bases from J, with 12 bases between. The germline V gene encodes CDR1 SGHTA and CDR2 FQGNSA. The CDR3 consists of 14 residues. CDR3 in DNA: TGTGCCAGCAGCTTGGAACAGGGACCCTATGGCTACACCTTC. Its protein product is CASSLEQGPYGYTF.

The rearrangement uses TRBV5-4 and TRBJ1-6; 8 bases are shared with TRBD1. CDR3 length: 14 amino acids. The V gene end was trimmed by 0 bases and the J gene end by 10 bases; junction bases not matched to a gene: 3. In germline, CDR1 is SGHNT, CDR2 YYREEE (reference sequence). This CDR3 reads CASSLADRVSPLHF. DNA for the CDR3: TGTGCCAGCAGCTTGGCGGACAGGGTCTCACCCCTCCACTTT.

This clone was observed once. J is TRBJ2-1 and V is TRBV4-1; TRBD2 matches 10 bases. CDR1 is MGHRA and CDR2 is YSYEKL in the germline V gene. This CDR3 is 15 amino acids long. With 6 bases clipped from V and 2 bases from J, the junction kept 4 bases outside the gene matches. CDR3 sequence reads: CASRELAGTYNEQFF. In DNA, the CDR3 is TGCGCCAGCAGGGAACTAGCGGGGACCTACAATGAGCAGTTCTTC.

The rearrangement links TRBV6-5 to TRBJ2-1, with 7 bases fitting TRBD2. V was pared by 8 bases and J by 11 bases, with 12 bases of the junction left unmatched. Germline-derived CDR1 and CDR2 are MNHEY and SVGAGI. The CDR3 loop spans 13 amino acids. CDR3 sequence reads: CASLAIWGGQQFF. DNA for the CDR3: TGTGCCAGCCTAGCCATCTGGGGGGGACAGCAGTTCTTC.

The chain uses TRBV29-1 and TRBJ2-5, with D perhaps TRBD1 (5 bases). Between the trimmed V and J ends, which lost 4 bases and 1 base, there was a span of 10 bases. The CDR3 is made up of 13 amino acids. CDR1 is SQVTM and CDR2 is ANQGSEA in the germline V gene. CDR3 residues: CSVGRGVQETQYF. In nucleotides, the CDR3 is TGCAGCGTTGGAAGGGGCGTCCAAGAGACCCAGTACTTC. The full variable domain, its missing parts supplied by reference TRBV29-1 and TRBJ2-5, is SAVISQKPSRDICQRGTSLTIQCQVDSQVTMMFWYRQQPGQSLTLIATANQGSEATYESGFVIDKFPISRPNLTFSTLTVSNMSPEDSSIYLCSVGRGVQETQYFGPGTRLLVL.

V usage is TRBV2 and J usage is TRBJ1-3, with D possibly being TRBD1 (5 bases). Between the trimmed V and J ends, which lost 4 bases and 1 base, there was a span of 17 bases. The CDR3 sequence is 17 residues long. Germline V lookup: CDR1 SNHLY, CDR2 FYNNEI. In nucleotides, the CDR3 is TGTGCCAGCAGTGTTTTGACAGCCCGAGGTTCTGGAAACACCATATATTTT. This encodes CASSVLTARGSGNTIYF.

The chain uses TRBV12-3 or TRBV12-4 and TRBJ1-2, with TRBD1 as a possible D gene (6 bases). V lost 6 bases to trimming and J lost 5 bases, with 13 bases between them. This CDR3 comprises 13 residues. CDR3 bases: TGTGCCAGCAGAAACTCAGGGGCTTATGGCTACACCTTC. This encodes CASRNSGAYGYTF.

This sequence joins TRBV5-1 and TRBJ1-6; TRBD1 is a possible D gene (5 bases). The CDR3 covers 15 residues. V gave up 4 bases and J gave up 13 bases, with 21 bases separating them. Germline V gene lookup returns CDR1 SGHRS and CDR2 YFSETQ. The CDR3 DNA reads TGCGCCAGCAGCCCGGGACCGTCCGGGGGGGTTCCCCTCCACTTT. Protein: CASSPGPSGGVPLHF.

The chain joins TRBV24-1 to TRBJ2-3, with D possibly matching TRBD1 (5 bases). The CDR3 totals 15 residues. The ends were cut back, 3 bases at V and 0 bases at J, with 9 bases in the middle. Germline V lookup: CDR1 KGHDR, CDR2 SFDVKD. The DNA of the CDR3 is TGTGCCACCAGTGATATAGGGGCTAGCACAGATACGCAGTATTTT. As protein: CATSDIGASTDTQYF.

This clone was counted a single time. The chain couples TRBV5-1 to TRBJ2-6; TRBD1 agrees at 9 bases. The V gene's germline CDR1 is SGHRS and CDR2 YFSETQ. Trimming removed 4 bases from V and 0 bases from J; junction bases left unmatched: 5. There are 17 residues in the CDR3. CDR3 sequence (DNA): TGCGCCAGCAGCGGCGGGACAGGGAACTCTGGGGCCAACGTCCTGACTTTC. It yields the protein CASSGGTGNSGANVLTF.

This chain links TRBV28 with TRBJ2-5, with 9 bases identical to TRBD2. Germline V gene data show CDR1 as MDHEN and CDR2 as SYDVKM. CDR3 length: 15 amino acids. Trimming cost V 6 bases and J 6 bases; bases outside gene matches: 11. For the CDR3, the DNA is TGTGCCAGCAGCTCTCCCGGGACTAGCTGGAAGACCCAGTACTTC. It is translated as CASSSPGTSWKTQYF.

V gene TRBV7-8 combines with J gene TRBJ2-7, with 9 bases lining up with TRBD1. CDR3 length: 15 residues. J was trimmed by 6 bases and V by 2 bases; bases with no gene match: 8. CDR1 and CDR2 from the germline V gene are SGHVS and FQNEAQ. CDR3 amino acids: CASSLYGTGSLEQYF. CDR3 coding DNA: TGTGCCAGCAGCTTATACGGGACAGGGTCCCTCGAGCAGTACTTC.

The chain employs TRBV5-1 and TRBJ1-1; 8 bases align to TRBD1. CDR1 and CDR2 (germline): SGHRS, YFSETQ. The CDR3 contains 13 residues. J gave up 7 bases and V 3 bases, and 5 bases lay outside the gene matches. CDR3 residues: CASSSGQGIEAFF. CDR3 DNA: TGCGCCAGCAGCTCCGGACAGGGAATTGAAGCTTTCTTT.

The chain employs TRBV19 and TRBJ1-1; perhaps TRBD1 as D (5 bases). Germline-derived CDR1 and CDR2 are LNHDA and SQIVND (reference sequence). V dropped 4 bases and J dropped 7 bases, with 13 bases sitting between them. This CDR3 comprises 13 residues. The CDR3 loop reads CASSTGRDGEAFF. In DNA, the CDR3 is TGTGCCAGTAGTACAGGGCGAGACGGTGAAGCTTTCTTT.

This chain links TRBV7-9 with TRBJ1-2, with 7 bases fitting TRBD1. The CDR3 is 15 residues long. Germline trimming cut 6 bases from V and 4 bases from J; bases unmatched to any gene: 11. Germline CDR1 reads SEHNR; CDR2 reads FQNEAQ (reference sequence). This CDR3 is CASRLAGTASYGYTF. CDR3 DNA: TGTGCCAGCAGGCTAGCCGGGACAGCCTCCTATGGCTACACCTTC.

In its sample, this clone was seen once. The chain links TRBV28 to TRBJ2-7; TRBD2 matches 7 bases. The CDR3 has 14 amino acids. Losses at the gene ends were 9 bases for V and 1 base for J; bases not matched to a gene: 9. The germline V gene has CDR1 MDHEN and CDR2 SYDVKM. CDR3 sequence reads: CASRRSGKSYEQYF. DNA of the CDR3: TGTGCCAGTAGACGAAGCGGGAAATCCTACGAGCAGTACTTC.

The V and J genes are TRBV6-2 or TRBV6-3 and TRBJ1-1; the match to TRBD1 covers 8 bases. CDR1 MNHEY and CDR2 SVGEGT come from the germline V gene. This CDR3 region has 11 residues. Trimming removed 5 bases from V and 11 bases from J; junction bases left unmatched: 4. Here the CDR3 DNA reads TGTGCCAGCAGTCGGGGGACAGGTGCTTTCTTT. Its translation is CASSRGTGAFF.

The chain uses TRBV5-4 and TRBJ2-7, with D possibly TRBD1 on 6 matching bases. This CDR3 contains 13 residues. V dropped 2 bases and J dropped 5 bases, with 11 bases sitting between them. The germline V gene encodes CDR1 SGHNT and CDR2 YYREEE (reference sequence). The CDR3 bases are TGTGCCAGCAGCTTCACAGGGATCGACGAGCAGTACTTC. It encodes CASSFTGIDEQYF.

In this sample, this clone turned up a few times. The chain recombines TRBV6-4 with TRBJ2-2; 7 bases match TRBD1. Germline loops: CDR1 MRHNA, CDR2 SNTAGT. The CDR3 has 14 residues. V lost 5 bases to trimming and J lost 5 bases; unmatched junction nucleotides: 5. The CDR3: CASSYRQGTGELFF. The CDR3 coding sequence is TGTGCCAGCAGTTACCGACAGGGAACCGGGGAGCTGTTTTTT.

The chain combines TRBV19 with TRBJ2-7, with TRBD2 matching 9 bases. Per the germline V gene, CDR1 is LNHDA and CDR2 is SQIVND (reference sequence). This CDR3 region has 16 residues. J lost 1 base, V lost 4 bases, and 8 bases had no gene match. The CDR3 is CASSRGGAGGSYEQYF. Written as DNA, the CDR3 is TGTGCCAGTAGTAGAGGTGGAGCGGGGGGATCCTACGAGCAGTACTTC.

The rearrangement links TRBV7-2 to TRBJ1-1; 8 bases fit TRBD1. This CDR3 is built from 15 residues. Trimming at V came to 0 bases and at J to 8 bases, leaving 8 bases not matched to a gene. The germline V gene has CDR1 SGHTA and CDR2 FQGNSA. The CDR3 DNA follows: TGTGCCAGCAGCTTAGCGGGTCCTAGGGACAGGGAAGCTTTCTTT. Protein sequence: CASSLAGPRDREAFF.

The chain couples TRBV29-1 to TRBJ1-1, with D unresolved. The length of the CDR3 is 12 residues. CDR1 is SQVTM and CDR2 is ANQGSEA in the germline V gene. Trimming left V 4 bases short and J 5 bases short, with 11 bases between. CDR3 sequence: CSVAERGTEAFF. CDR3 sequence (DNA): TGCAGCGTTGCAGAGAGAGGAACTGAAGCTTTCTTT.

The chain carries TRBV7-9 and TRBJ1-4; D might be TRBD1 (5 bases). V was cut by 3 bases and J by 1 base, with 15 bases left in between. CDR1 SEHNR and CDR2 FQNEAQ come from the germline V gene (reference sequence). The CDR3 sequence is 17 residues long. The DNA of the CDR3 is TGTGCCAGCAGCTTCCGGACCGGGGGAGGAACTAATGAAAAACTGTTTTTT. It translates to CASSFRTGGGTNEKLFF.

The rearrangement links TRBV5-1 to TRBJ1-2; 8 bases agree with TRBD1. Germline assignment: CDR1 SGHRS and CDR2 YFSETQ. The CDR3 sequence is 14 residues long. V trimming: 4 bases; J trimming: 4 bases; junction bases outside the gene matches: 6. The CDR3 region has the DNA TGCGCCAGCAGCGGGGATACAGGGGGCTATGGCTACACCTTC. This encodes CASSGDTGGYGYTF.

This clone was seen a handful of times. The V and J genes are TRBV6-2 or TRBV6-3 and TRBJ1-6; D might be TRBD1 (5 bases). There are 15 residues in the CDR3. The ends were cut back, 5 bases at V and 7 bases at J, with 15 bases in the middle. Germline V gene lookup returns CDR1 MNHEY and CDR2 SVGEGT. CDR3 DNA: TGTGCCAGCAGTCAAAGGGGCCGAGGCAATTCACCCCTCCACTTT. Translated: CASSQRGRGNSPLHF.

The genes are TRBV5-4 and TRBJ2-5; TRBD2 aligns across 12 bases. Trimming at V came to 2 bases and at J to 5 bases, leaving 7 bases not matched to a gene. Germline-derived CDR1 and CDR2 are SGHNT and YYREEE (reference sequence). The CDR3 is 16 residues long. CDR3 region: CASSFLTSGRIETQYF. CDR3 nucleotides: TGTGCCAGCAGCTTCCTCACTAGCGGGAGGATTGAGACCCAGTACTTC.

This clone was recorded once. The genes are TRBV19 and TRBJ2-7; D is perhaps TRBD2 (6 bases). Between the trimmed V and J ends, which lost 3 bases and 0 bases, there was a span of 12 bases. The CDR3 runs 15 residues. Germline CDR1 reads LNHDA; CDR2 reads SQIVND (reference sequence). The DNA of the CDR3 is TGTGCCAGTAGTATGGGGCGGGGAAACTCCTACGAGCAGTACTTC. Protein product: CASSMGRGNSYEQYF.

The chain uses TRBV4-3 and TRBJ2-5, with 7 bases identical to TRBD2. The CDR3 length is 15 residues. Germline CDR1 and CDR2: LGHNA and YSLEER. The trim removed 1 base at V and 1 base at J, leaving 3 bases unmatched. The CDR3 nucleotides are TGCGCCAGCAGCCAAGCCCTAGCGGTCCAAGAGACCCAGTACTTC. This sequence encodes CASSQALAVQETQYF.

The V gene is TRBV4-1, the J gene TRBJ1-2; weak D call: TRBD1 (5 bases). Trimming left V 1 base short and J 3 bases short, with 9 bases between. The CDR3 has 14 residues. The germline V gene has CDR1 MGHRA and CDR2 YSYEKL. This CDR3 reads CASSQGAGHYGYTF. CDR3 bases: TGCGCCAGCAGCCAAGGAGCAGGGCACTATGGCTACACCTTC.

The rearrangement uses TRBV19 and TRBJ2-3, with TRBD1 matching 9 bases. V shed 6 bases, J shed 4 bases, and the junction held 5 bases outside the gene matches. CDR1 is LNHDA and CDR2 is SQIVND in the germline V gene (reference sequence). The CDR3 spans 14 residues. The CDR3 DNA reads TGTGCCAGTAGGAGGACAGGGGTCTCAGATACGCAGTATTTT. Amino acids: CASRRTGVSDTQYF.

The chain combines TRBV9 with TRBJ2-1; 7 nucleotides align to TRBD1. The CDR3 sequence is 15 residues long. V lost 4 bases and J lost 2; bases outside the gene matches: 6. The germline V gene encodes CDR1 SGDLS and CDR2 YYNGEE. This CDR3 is CASSSQGGAYNEQFF. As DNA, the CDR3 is TGTGCCAGCAGCAGTCAAGGGGGCGCCTACAATGAGCAGTTCTTC.